A single sample is the source of the 14 T cell receptor beta chains below, sequenced in a study of breast tumors, draining lymph nodes, adjacent tissues. TCRdb reprocessed the multiplex PCR reads with MiXCR, giving one entry per CDR3 protein. The table lists 150,000 to 200,000 distinct CDR3 sequences, 25% to 40% of them singletons. Samples came from axillary lymph nodes draining the breast cancer. The sample was axillary lymph node tissue. The receptors here all came from a female donor with breast cancer. Some clones in this sample may be carry-over from other donors' samples.

There are many counts of this clonotype. The chain employs TRBV7-6 and TRBJ2-5; D uncertain. Germline V gene lookup returns CDR1 SGHVS and CDR2 FNYEAQ. The V gene lost 6 bases and the J gene lost 4 bases, with 12 bases spanning the gap. The CDR3 covers 13 residues. This CDR3 reads CASSPIGPETQYF. The CDR3 DNA reads as TGTGCCAGCAGTCCAATAGGGCCAGAGACCCAGTACTTC. Full variable domain (rest looked up from reference TRBV7-6 and TRBJ2-5): GAGVSQSPRYKVTKRGQDVALRCDPISGHVSLYWYRQALGQGPEFLTYFNYEAQQDKSGLPNDRFSAERPEGSISTLTIQRTEQRDSAMYRCASSPIGPETQYFGPGTRLLVL.

This clonotype appeared a few times. This rearrangement joins TRBV27 to TRBJ2-7, with TRBD2 identical over 9 bases. With 3 bases clipped from V and 3 bases from J, the junction kept 9 bases outside the gene matches. CDR3 length equals 16 residues. CDR1 and CDR2 from the germline V gene are MNHEY and SMNVEV (reference sequence). Written as DNA, the CDR3 is TGTGCCAGCAGTTTTTCGATAGCGGGGGAAGACTACGAGCAGTACTTC. Protein: CASSFSIAGEDYEQYF.

The V and J genes are TRBV2 and TRBJ2-7; TRBD2 matches at 13 bases. This CDR3 region has 17 residues. Per the germline V gene, CDR1 is SNHLY and CDR2 is FYNNEI. The junction had 9 bases not matched to a gene; V was cut back by 4 bases and J by 3 bases. CDR3 sequence (DNA): TGTGCCAGCAGTGTATCCGGGACTAGCGGGACAAACTACGAGCAGTACTTC. Translated: CASSVSGTSGTNYEQYF.

This clonotype has ten or more counts. The chain employs TRBV9 and TRBJ2-2; D is possibly TRBD2 (5 bases). CDR3 length: 14 residues. Germline assignment: CDR1 SGDLS and CDR2 YYNGEE. Trimming removed 4 bases from V and 4 bases from J, with 11 bases in between. The CDR3 here is CASSPGYSTGELFF. The CDR3 DNA is TGTGCCAGCAGCCCGGGATATTCCACCGGGGAGCTGTTTTTT.

The table lists this clonotype with a few counts. The rearrangement joins TRBV5-1 to TRBJ1-1; D gene uncertain. Germline lookup yields CDR1 SGHRS and CDR2 YFSETQ. Deletions cut 5 bases from V and 4 bases from J, with 9 bases between. This CDR3 spans 12 amino acids. In DNA, the CDR3 is TGCGCCAGCAGGGAGGGAGGCACTGAAGCTTTCTTT. Residues: CASREGGTEAFF.

In its sample, this clonotype was seen many times. This sequence joins TRBV2 and TRBJ2-7, with D perhaps TRBD1 (5 bases). The germline V gene has CDR1 SNHLY and CDR2 FYNNEI. CDR3 length: 12 amino acids. Trimming took off 3 bases at V and 3 bases at J, with 6 bases between the two ends. In nucleotides, the CDR3 is TGTGCCAGCAGTGAGCAGGGCTACGAGCAGTACTTC. Protein sequence: CASSEQGYEQYF.

This clonotype was picked up many times. The chain joins TRBV28 to TRBJ2-7; D is uncertain. The CDR3 has 14 amino acids. V shed 7 bases and J shed 0 bases, with 13 bases lying between them. Germline V gene lookup returns CDR1 MDHEN and CDR2 SYDVKM. This chain's CDR3 is CASNGGQSSYEQYF. The DNA for the CDR3 is TGTGCCAGCAACGGTGGTCAGAGCTCCTACGAGCAGTACTTC.

As concerns this clonotype: With a much larger clone just one base away, this may be a read error. No conserved phenylalanine or tryptophan is present at the end of the CDR3, so a read error is the likely explanation. The V gene is TRBV6-2 or TRBV6-3, the J gene TRBJ2-7; TRBD1 might be the D (6 bases). The ends were cut back, 6 bases at V and 4 bases at J, with 13 bases in the middle. CDR1 and CDR2 (germline): MNHEY, SVGEGT. The CDR3 length is 13 residues. CDR3: CASRKADRYEQYL. CDR3 DNA sequence: TGTGCCAGCAGGAAGGCTGACAGGTACGAGCAGTACCTC.

This clonotype was observed many times. The chain employs TRBV9 and TRBJ1-2, with no clear D. Germline V gives CDR1 SGDLS, CDR2 YYNGEE. Trimming pared 0 bases from V and 8 bases from J, leaving 8 bases between. The CDR3 runs 12 residues. CDR3 sequence reads: CASSVATGGYTF. DNA of the CDR3: TGTGCCAGCAGCGTAGCTACCGGGGGCTACACCTTC.

This clonotype came up a few times. One base away lies a much larger clone, so this may be a sequencing read error. This sequence joins TRBV6-5 and TRBJ2-5; D is ambiguous. Germline V gene lookup returns CDR1 MNHEY and CDR2 SVGAGI. The CDR3 length is 13 residues. The CDR3 spells CASSHSTGETQYF. The CDR3 nucleotides read TGTGCCAGCAGTCACTCAACCGGGGAGACCCAGTACTTC.

In the case of this clonotype: The junction differs from germline at one of its ends, possibly a read error. The V call is TRBV14, the J call TRBJ1-4; tentative D call: TRBD1 (5 bases). This CDR3 spans 13 amino acids. Germline assignment: CDR1 SGHDN and CDR2 FVKESK. The CDR3 bases are TGTGCCAGCAATTTCTGGGCGGGGGAAAAACTGTTCTTT. Protein product: CASNFWAGEKLFF.

With regard to this clonotype: A much larger clone lies a single base off, so this may be a read error. V is TRBV20-1 and J is TRBJ2-7, with TRBD1 identical over 8 bases. The CDR3 is 14 amino acids. Germline-derived CDR1 and CDR2 are DFQATT and SNEGSKA (reference sequence). The CDR3 sequence is CGASHGQGASEQYF. The CDR3 DNA sequence: TGCGGTGCTAGTCACGGACAGGGCGCGTCCGAGCAGTACTTC.

The rearrangement links TRBV9 to TRBJ1-1; 8 bases are shared with TRBD1. The CDR3 runs 15 residues. With V trimmed by 3 bases and J by 5 bases, 9 bases remained unmatched. CDR1 and CDR2 (germline): SGDLS, YYNGEE. In DNA, the CDR3 is TGTGCCAGCAGCGCCAACGGACAGGGTGTGACTGAAGCTTTCTTT. This gives the protein CASSANGQGVTEAFF.

This clonotype was counted ten times or more. The chain carries TRBV5-1 and TRBJ2-7; 11 positions agree with TRBD2. V shed 4 bases and J 3 bases; nucleotides not matched to a gene: 9. Germline V lookup: CDR1 SGHRS, CDR2 YFSETQ. The CDR3 is made up of 16 amino acids. The CDR3 nucleotides read TGCGCCAGCAGCGCCTTACTAGCGGGGGACCTCTACGAGCAGTACTTC. This encodes CASSALLAGDLYEQYF.